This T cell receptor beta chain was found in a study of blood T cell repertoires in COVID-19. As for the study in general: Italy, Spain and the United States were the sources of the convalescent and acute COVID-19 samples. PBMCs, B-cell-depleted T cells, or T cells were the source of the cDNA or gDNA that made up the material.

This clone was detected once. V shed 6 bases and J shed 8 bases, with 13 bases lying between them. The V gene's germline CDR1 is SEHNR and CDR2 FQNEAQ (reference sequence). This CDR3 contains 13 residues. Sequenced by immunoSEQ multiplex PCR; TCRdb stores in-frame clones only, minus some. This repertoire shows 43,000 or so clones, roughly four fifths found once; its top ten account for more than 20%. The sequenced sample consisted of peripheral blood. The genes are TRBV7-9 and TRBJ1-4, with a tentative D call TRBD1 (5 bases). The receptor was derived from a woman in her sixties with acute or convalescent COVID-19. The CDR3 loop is CASSPTGDEKLFF. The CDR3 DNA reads TGTGCCAGCAGTCCGACGGGGGACGAAAAACTGTTTTTT.